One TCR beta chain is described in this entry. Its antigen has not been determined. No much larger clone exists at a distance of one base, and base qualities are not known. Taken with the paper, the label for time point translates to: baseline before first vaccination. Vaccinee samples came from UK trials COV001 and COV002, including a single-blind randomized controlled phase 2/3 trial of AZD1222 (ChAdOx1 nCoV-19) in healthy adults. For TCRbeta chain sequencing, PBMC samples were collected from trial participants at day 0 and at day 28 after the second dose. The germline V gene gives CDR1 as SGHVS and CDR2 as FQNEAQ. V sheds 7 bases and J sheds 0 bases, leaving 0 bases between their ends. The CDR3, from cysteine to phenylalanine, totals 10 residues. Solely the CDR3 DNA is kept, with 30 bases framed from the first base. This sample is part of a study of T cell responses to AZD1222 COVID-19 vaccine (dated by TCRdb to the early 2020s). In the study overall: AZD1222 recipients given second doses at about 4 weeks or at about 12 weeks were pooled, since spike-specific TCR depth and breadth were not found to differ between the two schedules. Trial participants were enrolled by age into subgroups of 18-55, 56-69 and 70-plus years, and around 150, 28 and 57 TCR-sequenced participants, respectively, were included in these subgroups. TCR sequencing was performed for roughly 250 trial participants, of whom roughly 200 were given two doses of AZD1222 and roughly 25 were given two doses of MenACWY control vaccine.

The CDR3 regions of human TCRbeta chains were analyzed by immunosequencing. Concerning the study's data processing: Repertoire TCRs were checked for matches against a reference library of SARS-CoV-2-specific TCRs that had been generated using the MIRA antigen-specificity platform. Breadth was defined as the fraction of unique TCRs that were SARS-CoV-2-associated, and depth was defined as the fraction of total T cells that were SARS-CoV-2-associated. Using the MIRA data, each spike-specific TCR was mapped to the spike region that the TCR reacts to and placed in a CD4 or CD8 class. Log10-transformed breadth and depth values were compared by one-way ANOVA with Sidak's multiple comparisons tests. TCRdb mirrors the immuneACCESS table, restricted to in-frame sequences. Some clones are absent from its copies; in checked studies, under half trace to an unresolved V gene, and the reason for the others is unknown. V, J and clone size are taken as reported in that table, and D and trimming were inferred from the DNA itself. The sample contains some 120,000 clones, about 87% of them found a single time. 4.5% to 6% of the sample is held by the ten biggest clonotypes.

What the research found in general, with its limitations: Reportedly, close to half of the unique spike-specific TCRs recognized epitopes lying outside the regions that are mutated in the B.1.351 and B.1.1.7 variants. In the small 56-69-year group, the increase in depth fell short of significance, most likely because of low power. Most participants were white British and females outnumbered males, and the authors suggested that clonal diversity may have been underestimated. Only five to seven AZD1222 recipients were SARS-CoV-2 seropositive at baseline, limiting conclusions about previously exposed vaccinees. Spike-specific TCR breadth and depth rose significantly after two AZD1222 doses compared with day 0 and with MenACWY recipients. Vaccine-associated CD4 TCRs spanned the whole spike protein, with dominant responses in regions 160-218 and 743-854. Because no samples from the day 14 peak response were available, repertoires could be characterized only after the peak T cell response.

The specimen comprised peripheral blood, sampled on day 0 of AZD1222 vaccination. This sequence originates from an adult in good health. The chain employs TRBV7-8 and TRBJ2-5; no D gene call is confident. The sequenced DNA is TGTGCCAGCAACCAAGAGACCCAGTACTTC. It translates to CASNQETQYF.